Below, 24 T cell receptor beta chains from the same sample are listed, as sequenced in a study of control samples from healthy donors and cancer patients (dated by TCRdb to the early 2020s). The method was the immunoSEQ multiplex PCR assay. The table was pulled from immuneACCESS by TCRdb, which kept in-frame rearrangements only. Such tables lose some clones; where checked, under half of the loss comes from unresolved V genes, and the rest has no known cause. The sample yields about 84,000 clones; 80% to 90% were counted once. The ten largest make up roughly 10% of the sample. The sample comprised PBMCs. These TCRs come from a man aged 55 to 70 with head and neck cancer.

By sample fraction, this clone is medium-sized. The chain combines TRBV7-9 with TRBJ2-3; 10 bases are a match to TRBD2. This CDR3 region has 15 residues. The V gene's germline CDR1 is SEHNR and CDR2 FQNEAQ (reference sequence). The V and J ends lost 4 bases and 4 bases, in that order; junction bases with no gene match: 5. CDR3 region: CASSYSAGGADTQYF. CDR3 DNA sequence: TGTGCCAGCAGCTACTCAGCGGGAGGGGCAGATACGCAGTATTTT.

The CDR3 region is CAWRDSGYEQYF. Written as DNA, the CDR3 is TGTGCCTGGCGGGACTCGGGCTACGAGCAGTACTTC. V and J are TRBV30 and TRBJ2-7, with D maybe TRBD2 (6 bases). Trimming pared 5 bases from V and 3 bases from J, leaving 11 bases between. Germline CDR1 and CDR2: GTSNPN and SVGIG (reference sequence). The CDR3 is 12 amino acids.

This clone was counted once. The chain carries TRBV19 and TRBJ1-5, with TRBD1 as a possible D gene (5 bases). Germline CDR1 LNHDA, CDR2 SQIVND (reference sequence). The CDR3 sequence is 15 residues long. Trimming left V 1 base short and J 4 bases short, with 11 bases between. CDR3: CASSIVAGYNQPQHF. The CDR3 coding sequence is TGTGCCAGTAGTATAGTTGCAGGGTATAATCAGCCCCAGCATTTT.

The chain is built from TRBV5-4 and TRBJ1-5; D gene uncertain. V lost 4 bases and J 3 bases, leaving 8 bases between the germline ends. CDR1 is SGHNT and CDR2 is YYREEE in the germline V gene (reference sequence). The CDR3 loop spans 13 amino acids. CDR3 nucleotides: TGTGCCAGCAGCATTGACAACAATCAGCCCCAGCATTTT. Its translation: CASSIDNNQPQHF.

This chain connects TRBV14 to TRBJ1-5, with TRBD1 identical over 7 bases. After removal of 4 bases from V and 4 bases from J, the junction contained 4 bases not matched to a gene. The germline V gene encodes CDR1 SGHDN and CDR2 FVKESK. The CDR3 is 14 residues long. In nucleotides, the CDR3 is TGTGCCAGCAGCCCGACAGGGTTGAATCAGCCCCAGCATTTT. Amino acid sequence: CASSPTGLNQPQHF.

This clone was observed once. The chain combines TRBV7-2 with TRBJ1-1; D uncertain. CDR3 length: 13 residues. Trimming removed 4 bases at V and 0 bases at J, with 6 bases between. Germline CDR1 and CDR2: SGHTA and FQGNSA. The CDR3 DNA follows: TGTGCCAGCAGCTCGGGGATGAACACTGAAGCTTTCTTT. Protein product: CASSSGMNTEAFF. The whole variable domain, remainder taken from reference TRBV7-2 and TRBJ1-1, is GAGVSQSPSNKVTEKGKDVELRCDPISGHTALYWYRQSLGQGLEFLIYFQGNSAPDKSGLPSDRFSAERTGGSVSTLTIQRTQQEDSAVYLCASSSGMNTEAFFGQGTRLTVV.

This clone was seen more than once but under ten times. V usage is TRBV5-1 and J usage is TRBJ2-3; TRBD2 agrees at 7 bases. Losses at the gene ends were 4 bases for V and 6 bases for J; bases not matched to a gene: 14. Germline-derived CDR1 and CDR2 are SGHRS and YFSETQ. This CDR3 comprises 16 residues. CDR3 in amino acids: CASSHASGPPGDTQYF. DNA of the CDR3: TGCGCCAGCAGCCACGCTAGCGGCCCCCCGGGGGATACGCAGTATTTT. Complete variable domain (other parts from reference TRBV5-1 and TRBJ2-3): KAGVTQTPRYLIKTRGQQVTLSCSPISGHRSVSWYQQTPGQGLQFLFEYFSETQRNKGNFPGRFSGRQFSNSRSEMNVSTLELGDSALYLCASSHASGPPGDTQYFGPGTRLTVL.

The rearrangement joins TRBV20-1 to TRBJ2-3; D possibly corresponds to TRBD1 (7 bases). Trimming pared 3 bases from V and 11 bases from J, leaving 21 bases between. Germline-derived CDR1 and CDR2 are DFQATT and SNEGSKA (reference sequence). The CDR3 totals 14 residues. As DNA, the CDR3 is TGCAGTGCTAGTGCGGGACAGACACCTCGTGGGCAGTATTTT. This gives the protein CSASAGQTPRGQYF.

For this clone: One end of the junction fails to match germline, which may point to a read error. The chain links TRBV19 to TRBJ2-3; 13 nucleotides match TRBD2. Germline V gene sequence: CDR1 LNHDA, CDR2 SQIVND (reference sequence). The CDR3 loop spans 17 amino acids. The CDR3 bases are TGTGCCAGTAGTCTAGATACGGGACTAGCGGGAACAGATACGCAGTATTTT. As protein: CASSLDTGLAGTDTQYF.

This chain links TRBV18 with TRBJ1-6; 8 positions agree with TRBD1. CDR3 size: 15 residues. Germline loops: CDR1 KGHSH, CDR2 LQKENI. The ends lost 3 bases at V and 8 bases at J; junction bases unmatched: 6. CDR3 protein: CASSPPGGMHSPLHF. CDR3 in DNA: TGTGCCAGCTCACCCCCAGGGGGCATGCATTCACCCCTCCACTTT.

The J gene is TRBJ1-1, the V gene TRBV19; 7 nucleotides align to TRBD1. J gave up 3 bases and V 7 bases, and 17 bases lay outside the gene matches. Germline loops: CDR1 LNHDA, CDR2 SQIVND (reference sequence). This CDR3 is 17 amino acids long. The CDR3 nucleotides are TGTGCCAGTAATAGTATCGTAAGGGGTCAGGGGGACACTGAAGCTTTCTTT. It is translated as CASNSIVRGQGDTEAFF.

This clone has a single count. DNA of the CDR3: TGTGCCAGCTCACAGGGCGCCCGTAAGGTCGAGCAGTACTTC. Translating gives CASSQGARKVEQYF. V gene TRBV18 combines with J gene TRBJ2-7; D remains unclear. The CDR3 consists of 14 residues. Per the germline V gene, CDR1 is KGHSH and CDR2 is LQKENI. With 4 bases removed from V and 6 bases from J, the gap between germline ends came to 16 bases.

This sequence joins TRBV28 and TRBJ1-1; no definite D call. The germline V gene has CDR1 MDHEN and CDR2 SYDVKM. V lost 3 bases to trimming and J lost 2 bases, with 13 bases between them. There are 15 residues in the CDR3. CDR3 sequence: CASSFRTDTNTEAFF. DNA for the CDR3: TGTGCCAGCAGTTTTCGGACGGATACTAACACTGAAGCTTTCTTT.

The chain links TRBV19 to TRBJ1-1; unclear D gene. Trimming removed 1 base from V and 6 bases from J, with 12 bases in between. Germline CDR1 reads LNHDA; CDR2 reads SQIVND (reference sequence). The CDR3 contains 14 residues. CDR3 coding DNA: TGTGCCAGTAGTATAGCTAACCGGGCCCCTGAAGCTTTCTTT. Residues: CASSIANRAPEAFF.

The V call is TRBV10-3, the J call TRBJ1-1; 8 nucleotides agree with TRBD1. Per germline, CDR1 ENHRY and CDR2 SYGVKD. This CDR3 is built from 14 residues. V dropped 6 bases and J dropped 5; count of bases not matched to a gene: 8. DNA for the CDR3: TGTGCCATCAGACTACAGGGGGGGGAGACTGAAGCTTTCTTT. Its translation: CAIRLQGGETEAFF.

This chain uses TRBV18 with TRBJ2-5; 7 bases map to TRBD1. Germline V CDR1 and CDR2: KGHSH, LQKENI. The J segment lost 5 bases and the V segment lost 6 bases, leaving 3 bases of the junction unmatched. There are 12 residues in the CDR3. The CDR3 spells CASSTGVETQYF. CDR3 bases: TGTGCCAGCTCTACAGGGGTGGAGACCCAGTACTTC.

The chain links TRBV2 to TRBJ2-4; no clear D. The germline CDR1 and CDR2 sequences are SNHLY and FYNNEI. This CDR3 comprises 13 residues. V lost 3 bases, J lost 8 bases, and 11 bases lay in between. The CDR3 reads CASSERRRDIQYF. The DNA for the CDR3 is TGTGCCAGCAGTGAGAGGCGCCGGGACATTCAGTACTTC.

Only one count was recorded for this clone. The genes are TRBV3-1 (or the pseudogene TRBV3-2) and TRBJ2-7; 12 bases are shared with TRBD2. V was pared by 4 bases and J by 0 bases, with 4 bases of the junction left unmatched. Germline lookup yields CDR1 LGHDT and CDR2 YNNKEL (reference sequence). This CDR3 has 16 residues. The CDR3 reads CASSPRLAGVSYEQYF. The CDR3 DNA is TGTGCCAGCAGCCCCCGACTAGCGGGAGTCTCCTACGAGCAGTACTTC.

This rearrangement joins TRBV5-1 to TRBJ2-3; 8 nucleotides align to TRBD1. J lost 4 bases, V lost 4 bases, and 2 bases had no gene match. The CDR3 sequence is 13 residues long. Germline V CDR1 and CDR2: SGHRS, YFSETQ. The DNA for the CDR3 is TGCGCCAGCAGCCAGGGACAGGCAGATACGCAGTATTTT. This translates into CASSQGQADTQYF.

The CDR3 region has the DNA TGTGCCAGCAGCTACCAGACCGATCGGGAGCAGTACTTC. This sequence encodes CASSYQTDREQYF. The chain employs TRBV7-8 and TRBJ2-7; D not resolved. This CDR3 has 13 residues. The V end was cut by 4 bases, the J end by 7 bases, with 14 bases between. Germline values: CDR1 SGHVS, CDR2 FQNEAQ.

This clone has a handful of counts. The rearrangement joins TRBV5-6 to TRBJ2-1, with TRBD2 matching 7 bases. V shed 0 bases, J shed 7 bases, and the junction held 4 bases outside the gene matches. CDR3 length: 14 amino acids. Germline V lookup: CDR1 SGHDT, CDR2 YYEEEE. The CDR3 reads CASSLGGGSNEQFF. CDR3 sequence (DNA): TGTGCCAGCAGCTTGGGGGGCGGGAGTAATGAGCAGTTCTTC.

Here the CDR3 DNA reads TGTGCCAGCTCACCGGGGACCAAAGGGGATACGCAGTATTTT. Encoded protein: CASSPGTKGDTQYF. The gene calls are TRBV18 and TRBJ2-3; D possibly uses TRBD1 or TRBD2 (5 bases each). This CDR3 region has 14 residues. CDR1 is KGHSH and CDR2 is LQKENI in the germline V gene. The V end lost 3 bases, the J end lost 6 bases, and 13 bases lay between the germline ends.

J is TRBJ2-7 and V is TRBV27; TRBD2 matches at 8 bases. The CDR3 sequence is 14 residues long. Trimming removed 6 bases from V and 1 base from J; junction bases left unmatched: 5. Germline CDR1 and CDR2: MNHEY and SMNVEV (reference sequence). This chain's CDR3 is CASSTGTRSYEQYF. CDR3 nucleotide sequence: TGTGCCAGCAGCACCGGGACTAGGTCCTACGAGCAGTACTTC.

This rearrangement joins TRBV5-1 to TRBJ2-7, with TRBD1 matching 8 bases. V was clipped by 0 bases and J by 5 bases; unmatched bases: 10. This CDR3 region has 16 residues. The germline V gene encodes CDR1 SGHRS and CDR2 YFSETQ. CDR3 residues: CASSLVSGRGPNEQYF. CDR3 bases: TGCGCCAGCAGCTTGGTGTCGGGCAGGGGGCCCAACGAGCAGTACTTC.